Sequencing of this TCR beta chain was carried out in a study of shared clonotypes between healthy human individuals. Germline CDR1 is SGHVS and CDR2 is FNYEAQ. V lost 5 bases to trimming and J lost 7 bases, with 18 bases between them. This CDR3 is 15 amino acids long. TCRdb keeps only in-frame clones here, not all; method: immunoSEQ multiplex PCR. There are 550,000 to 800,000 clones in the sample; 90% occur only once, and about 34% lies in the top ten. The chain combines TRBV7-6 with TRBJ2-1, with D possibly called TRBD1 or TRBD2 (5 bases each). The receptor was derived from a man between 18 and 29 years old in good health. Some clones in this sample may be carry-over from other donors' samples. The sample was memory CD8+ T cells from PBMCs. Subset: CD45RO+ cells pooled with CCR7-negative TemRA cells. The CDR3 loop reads CASSTGTGRLNEQFF. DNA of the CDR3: TGTGCCAGCAGCACCGGGACCGGGCGTTTAAATGAGCAGTTCTTC. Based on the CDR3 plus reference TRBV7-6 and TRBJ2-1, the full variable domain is GAGVSQSPRYKVTKRGQDVALRCDPISGHVSLYWYRQALGQGPEFLTYFNYEAQQDKSGLPNDRFSAERPEGSISTLTIQRTEQRDSAMYRCASSTGTGRLNEQFFGPGTRLTVL.